The 30 T cell receptor beta chains presented below share a single source sample, sequenced in a study of OX40 agonist ivuxolimab in advanced cancers. Sequencing used immunoSEQ multiplex PCR; TCRdb keeps in-frame clones, though not all of them. The sample carries about 76,000 clones, almost 85% recorded once. Source: CD4+ or CD8+ T cells sorted from blood, taken in a trial of the OX40 agonist ivuxolimab. All receptors come from an adult with an advanced solid tumor such as melanoma, head and neck, liver or kidney cancer.

V gene TRBV15 combines with J gene TRBJ2-7, with 10 bases matching TRBD1. CDR3 length: 13 amino acids. The V gene's germline CDR1 is LNHNV and CDR2 YYDKDF (reference sequence). The V and J ends lost 11 bases and 4 bases, in that order; junction bases with no gene match: 8. Here the CDR3 DNA reads TGTGCCGCCTCCCCGGACAGGGGGTACGAGCAGTACTTC. It codes for CAASPDRGYEQYF. Supplemented by reference TRBV15 and TRBJ2-7, the full variable domain reads DAMVIQNPRYQVTQFGKPVTLSCSQTLNHNVMYWYQQKSSQAPKLLFHYYDKDFNNEADTPDNFQSRRPNTSFCFLDIRSPGLGDTAMYLCAASPDRGYEQYFGPGTRLTVT.

This chain links TRBV12-5 with TRBJ1-4; D call uncertain. Per germline, CDR1 LGHNT and CDR2 FRNRAP. The CDR3 covers 14 residues. V gave up 7 bases and J gave up 8 bases, with 17 bases separating them. The CDR3 nucleotides are TGTGCTAGTGCCCATATCCAACTGGAAGAAAAACTGTTTTTT. It is translated as CASAHIQLEEKLFF.

This chain connects TRBV5-6 to TRBJ2-5, with D perhaps matching TRBD2 (5 bases). The germline V gene has CDR1 SGHDT and CDR2 YYEEEE. Trimming removed 4 bases from V and 2 bases from J, with 24 bases in between. The CDR3 length is 18 residues. CDR3 sequence reads: CASSLAYLLAGWQETQYF. Written as DNA, the CDR3 is TGTGCCAGCAGCCTCGCCTATCTTCTAGCCGGGTGGCAAGAGACCCAGTACTTC.

The rearrangement uses TRBV6-6 and TRBJ2-1; D could derive from TRBD1 or TRBD2 (7 bases each). V was shortened by 4 bases and J by 2 bases, with 15 bases between the two germline ends. The germline V gene has CDR1 MNHNY and CDR2 SVGAGI (reference sequence). There are 16 residues in the CDR3. The CDR3 protein is CASSLGGTVAYNEQFF. DNA for the CDR3: TGTGCCAGCAGTTTGGGAGGGACAGTAGCCTACAATGAGCAGTTCTTC.

The chain uses TRBV6-1 and TRBJ2-2, with D hard to call. The germline gives CDR1 MNHNS, CDR2 SASEGT. The length of the CDR3 is 13 residues. Deletions cut 2 bases from V and 1 base from J, with 2 bases between. In DNA, the CDR3 is TGTGCCAGCAGTGAACTGAACACCGGGGAGCTGTTTTTT. Amino acids: CASSELNTGELFF.

The chain uses TRBV6-5 and TRBJ1-3; maybe TRBD1 (6 bases). The CDR3 has 15 amino acids. V gave up 6 bases and J gave up 3 bases, with 15 bases separating them. Germline CDR1 reads MNHEY; CDR2 reads SVGAGI. The CDR3 DNA follows: TGTGCCAGCAGCCCCACAGGGCTAGGTGGAAACACCATATATTTT. It specifies CASSPTGLGGNTIYF.

This clone was detected once. Germline is not matched at one junction end, which may reflect a read error. The CDR3 reads CASSQAGNAEAFF. In nucleotides, the CDR3 is TGTGCCAGCTCACAAGCGGGGAACGCTGAAGCTTTCTTT. The V call is TRBV18, the J call TRBJ1-1; D call uncertain. CDR3 length equals 13 residues. CDR1 KGHSH and CDR2 LQKENI come from the germline V gene.

The CDR3 DNA is TGCGCCAGCAGCCAAGATCCGACTTTCTATCAGCCCCAGCATTTT. This gives the protein CASSQDPTFYQPQHF. The rearrangement joins TRBV4-1 to TRBJ1-5; D remains ambiguous. Trimming cost V 0 bases and J 5 bases, with 11 bases left between them. The CDR3 covers 15 residues. Germline CDR1 reads MGHRA; CDR2 reads YSYEKL.

This sequence joins TRBV30 and TRBJ1-2; D is uncertain. Per the germline V gene, CDR1 is GTSNPN and CDR2 is SVGIG (reference sequence). The germline V and J ends were trimmed by 3 bases and 0 bases, with 11 bases remaining between them. This CDR3 comprises 14 residues. This CDR3 reads CAWSVYPANYGYTF. Written as DNA, the CDR3 is TGTGCCTGGAGCGTATACCCAGCTAACTATGGCTACACCTTC.

The chain has TRBV10-3 and TRBJ1-1; the D is unclear. Per germline, CDR1 ENHRY and CDR2 SYGVKD. The CDR3 runs to 13 residues. Trimming pared 4 bases from V and 3 bases from J, leaving 9 bases between. CDR3 nucleotides: TGTGCCATCAGTGGGGGTATGGACACTGAAGCTTTCTTT. Protein: CAISGGMDTEAFF.

This sequence joins TRBV6-6 and TRBJ2-1, with D possibly TRBD1 on 5 matching bases. The V gene's germline CDR1 is MNHNY and CDR2 SVGAGI (reference sequence). The CDR3 spans 15 residues. V lost 0 bases and J 4 bases, leaving 10 bases between the germline ends. DNA of the CDR3: TGTGCCAGCAGTTACTCCCCCCAGGGATACAATGAGCAGTTCTTC. Its translation: CASSYSPQGYNEQFF.

The V gene is TRBV7-8, the J gene TRBJ2-7; 8 bases align to TRBD2. CDR1 is SGHVS, CDR2 FQNEAQ, per germline. The CDR3 is made up of 14 amino acids. Trimming took 2 bases from V and 6 from J; bases not matched to a gene: 6. The CDR3 loop reads CASSLRAGETEQYF. The CDR3 nucleotides are TGTGCCAGCAGCTTAAGAGCGGGGGAAACCGAGCAGTACTTC.

This chain uses TRBV27 with TRBJ2-7; tentative D call: TRBD2 (7 bases). V was cut by 5 bases and J by 4 bases, with 18 bases left in between. This CDR3 comprises 15 residues. Germline CDR1 MNHEY, CDR2 SMNVEV (reference sequence). The CDR3, as DNA: TGTGCCAGCAGTCTCCGAGGGGGGGCGGCTTACGAGCAGTACTTC. This sequence encodes CASSLRGGAAYEQYF.

The chain uses TRBV6-5 and TRBJ2-7; D call uncertain. Trimming removed 0 bases at V and 2 bases at J, with 11 bases between. CDR3 size: 15 residues. CDR1 and CDR2 from the germline V gene are MNHEY and SVGAGI. CDR3 sequence reads: CASSYSGSSPYEQYF. CDR3 nucleotide sequence: TGTGCCAGCAGTTACTCGGGTAGCTCACCCTACGAGCAGTACTTC.

The chain links TRBV2 to TRBJ2-7; unclear D gene. Germline CDR1 SNHLY, CDR2 FYNNEI. V was clipped by 5 bases and J by 3 bases, with 8 bases between them. This CDR3 has 12 residues. In nucleotides, the CDR3 is TGTGCCAGCAGTTTTCAGGACTACGAGCAGTACTTC. It specifies CASSFQDYEQYF. The variable domain in full, with the rest retrieved from reference TRBV2 and TRBJ2-7, is EPEVTQTPSHQVTQMGQEVILRCVPISNHLYFYWYRQILGQKVEFLVSFYNNEISEKSEIFDDQFSVERPDGSNFTLKIRSTKLEDSAMYFCASSFQDYEQYFGPGTRLTVT.

This clone was seen a handful of times. V usage is TRBV21-1 and J usage is TRBJ2-4; whether TRBD2, the table's D call, matches the DNA was not checked. TRBV21-1 is reported as a pseudogene. The CDR3 sequence is 14 residues long. This CDR3 reads CASSGRLRRNIQYF. DNA for the CDR3: TGTGCCAGCAGCGGACGGTTACGGAGGAACATTCAGTACTTC.

This rearrangement joins TRBV7-6 to TRBJ2-7; 9 bases are shared with TRBD1. This CDR3 region has 17 residues. Germline V lookup: CDR1 SGHVS, CDR2 FNYEAQ. V was pared by 3 bases and J by 2 bases, with 11 bases of the junction left unmatched. DNA of the CDR3: TGTGCCAGCAGCTTGTTTCCTCGCGGGACAGGGCCCTACGAGCAGTACTTC. Protein: CASSLFPRGTGPYEQYF.

For this clone: In this CDR3 the conserved last residue, phenylalanine or tryptophan, is missing, so a read error is likely. It is unclear where the CDR3 begins or ends on the DNA, so no DNA is shown, and the CDR3 is as TCRdb lists it. The rearrangement joins TRBV5-6 to TRBJ1-2. 12 amino acids form the CDR3, both terminal residues included. Per the germline V gene, CDR1 is SGHDT and CDR2 is YYEEEE. The CDR3 sequence is CASSLAARPGVL.

V usage is TRBV7-9 and J usage is TRBJ2-4; D is undetermined. Looked up from germline, CDR1 is SEHNR and CDR2 is FQNEAQ (reference sequence). The CDR3 spans 16 residues. The germline V and J ends were trimmed by 5 bases and 2 bases, with 16 bases remaining between them. In nucleotides, the CDR3 is TGTGCCAGCAGCAAAACCCGTGCGAACACCAAAAACATTCAGTACTTC. The encoded protein is CASSKTRANTKNIQYF. Looking up the rest from reference TRBV7-9 and TRBJ2-4 gives the full variable domain: DTGVSQNPRHKITKRGQNVTFRCDPISEHNRLYWYRQTLGQGPEFLTYFQNEAQLEKSRLLSDRFSAERPKGSFSTLEIQRTEQGDSAMYLCASSKTRANTKNIQYFGAGTRLSVL.

This clone was seen only once. V gene TRBV7-6 combines with J gene TRBJ1-1; D might be TRBD1 (6 bases). The germline gives CDR1 SGHVS, CDR2 FNYEAQ. The CDR3 is 16 residues long. Trimming removed 5 bases at V and 1 base at J, with 17 bases between. In DNA, the CDR3 is TGTGCCAGCAGCCCCCAGCAGGGGATAGAGAACACTGAAGCTTTCTTT. Protein: CASSPQQGIENTEAFF.

The chain carries TRBV7-2 and TRBJ2-7; D is unclear. The CDR3 has 15 residues. CDR1 is SGHTA and CDR2 is FQGNSA in the germline V gene. Trimming pared 3 bases from V and 7 bases from J, leaving 19 bases between. CDR3 nucleotide sequence: TGTGCCAGCAGCTTGGATCAACCCGGTCTAGGTGAGCAGTACTTC. Amino acids: CASSLDQPGLGEQYF. The whole variable domain, remainder taken from reference TRBV7-2 and TRBJ2-7, is GAGVSQSPSNKVTEKGKDVELRCDPISGHTALYWYRQSLGQGLEFLIYFQGNSAPDKSGLPSDRFSAERTGGSVSTLTIQRTQQEDSAVYLCASSLDQPGLGEQYFGPGTRLTVT.

Comments on this clone: This may arise from a read error, as a much more abundant clone is one base away. Other DNA sequences from this sample encode an identical CDR3 as well. The chain recombines TRBV5-1 with TRBJ1-2; D is possibly TRBD1 (5 bases). Germline CDR1 reads SGHRS; CDR2 reads YFSETQ. The CDR3 extends over 15 amino acids. In nucleotides, the CDR3 is TGTGCCAGCAGTTTCGCGGACAACTCTAACTATGGCTACACCTTC. Translated, it gives CASSFADNSNYGYTF.

The rearrangement links TRBV6-1 to TRBJ2-5; D unresolved. V lost 4 bases to trimming and J lost 0 bases, with 6 bases between them. The CDR3 runs 13 residues. Looked up from germline, CDR1 is MNHNS and CDR2 is SASEGT. The CDR3 sequence: CASSGVDQETQYF. The DNA of the CDR3 is TGTGCCAGCAGTGGGGTCGACCAAGAGACCCAGTACTTC.

The chain couples TRBV11-2 to TRBJ2-3, with 15 bases lining up with TRBD2. V gave up 5 bases and J gave up 5 bases; unmatched junction bases: 5. The CDR3 consists of 16 residues. The V gene's germline CDR1 is SGHAT and CDR2 FQNNGV. CDR3 sequence: CASSLGTSGGLDTQYF. DNA for the CDR3: TGTGCCAGCAGCCTCGGGACTAGCGGGGGGTTAGATACGCAGTATTTT. Together with reference TRBV11-2 and TRBJ2-3, the CDR3 gives the full variable domain: EAGVAQSPRYKIIEKRQSVAFWCNPISGHATLYWYQQILGQGPKLLIQFQNNGVVDDSQLPKDRFSAERLKGVDSTLKIQPAKLEDSAVYLCASSLGTSGGLDTQYFGPGTRLTVL.

This clone has just a few counts. This rearrangement joins TRBV7-9 to TRBJ2-7; weak D call: TRBD2 (6 bases). There are 13 residues in the CDR3. Germline V gene sequence: CDR1 SEHNR, CDR2 FQNEAQ (reference sequence). With 4 bases removed from V and 0 bases from J, the gap between germline ends came to 7 bases. The CDR3 DNA sequence: TGTGCCAGCAGCTCCGGGAGCTCCTACGAGCAGTACTTC. This gives the protein CASSSGSSYEQYF.

This chain uses TRBV4-2 with TRBJ1-3; perhaps TRBD1 as D (6 bases). The CDR3 runs to 17 residues. Looked up from germline, CDR1 is LGHNA and CDR2 is YNFKEQ. V was pared by 0 bases and J by 0 bases, with 12 bases between. The CDR3 nucleotides are TGTGCCAGCAGCCAAGATTGGGGGCGGAGCTCTGGAAACACCATATATTTT. Its protein is CASSQDWGRSSGNTIYF.

This chain links TRBV5-1 with TRBJ1-4, with D perhaps matching TRBD1 (6 bases). Per the germline V gene, CDR1 is SGHRS and CDR2 is YFSETQ. Trimming removed 4 bases at V and 7 bases at J, with 17 bases between. This CDR3 comprises 15 residues. The DNA for the CDR3 is TGCGCCAGCAGCCCCAACTCAGGGGAGGGTGAAAAACTGTTTTTT. This encodes CASSPNSGEGEKLFF. The full variable domain, with the rest looked up from reference TRBV5-1 and TRBJ1-4, is KAGVTQTPRYLIKTRGQQVTLSCSPISGHRSVSWYQQTPGQGLQFLFEYFSETQRNKGNFPGRFSGRQFSNSRSEMNVSTLELGDSALYLCASSPNSGEGEKLFFGSGTQLSVL.

There are a few counts of this clone. The gene calls are TRBV30 and TRBJ1-2, with D uncertain. From germline, CDR1 is GTSNPN and CDR2 SVGIG (reference sequence). V dropped 3 bases and J dropped 7 bases, with 21 bases sitting between them. The CDR3 covers 15 residues. CDR3 DNA sequence: TGTGCCTGGAGCTCCCCAGGCGGTGGAGGTCCTGGCTACACCTTC. This sequence encodes CAWSSPGGGGPGYTF.

The rearrangement uses TRBV12-2 and TRBJ1-5. TRBV12-2 is a pseudogene segment. This CDR3 is 19 amino acids long. The CDR3 DNA reads TGTGCAAGTCGCTTAGCGGGGACTATCCCGGGGAGGAGCAATCAGCCCCAGCATTTT. The encoded protein is CASRLAGTIPGRSNQPQHF.

The chain is built from TRBV9 and TRBJ2-3, with TRBD2 matching over 11 bases. In germline, CDR1 is SGDLS, CDR2 YYNGEE. The CDR3 contains 16 residues. The J segment lost 5 bases and the V segment lost 0 bases, leaving 5 bases of the junction unmatched. The CDR3 loop reads CASSVVTSGGLDTQYF. CDR3 bases: TGTGCCAGCAGCGTAGTCACTAGCGGGGGATTAGATACGCAGTATTTT.